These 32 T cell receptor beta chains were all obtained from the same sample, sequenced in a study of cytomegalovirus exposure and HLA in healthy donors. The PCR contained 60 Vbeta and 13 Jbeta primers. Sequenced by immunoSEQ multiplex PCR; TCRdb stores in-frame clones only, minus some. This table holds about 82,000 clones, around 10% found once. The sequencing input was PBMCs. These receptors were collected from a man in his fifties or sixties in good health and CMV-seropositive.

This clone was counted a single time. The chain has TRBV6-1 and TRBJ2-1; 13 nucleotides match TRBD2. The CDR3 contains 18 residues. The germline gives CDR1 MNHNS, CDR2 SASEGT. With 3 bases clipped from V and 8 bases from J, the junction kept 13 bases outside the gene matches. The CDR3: CASSDPGLAGWGGYEQFF. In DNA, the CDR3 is TGTGCCAGCAGTGACCCGGGACTAGCGGGGTGGGGGGGCTATGAGCAGTTCTTC.

CDR3: CASSSGGRWTEAFF. As DNA, the CDR3 is TGTGCCAGCAGTTCGGGGGGGCGTTGGACTGAAGCTTTCTTT. The chain couples TRBV28 to TRBJ1-1; D is possibly TRBD1 (6 bases). The CDR3 is made up of 14 amino acids. Trimming stripped 4 bases from V and 5 bases from J, with 14 bases between. CDR1 and CDR2 from the germline V gene are MDHEN and SYDVKM.

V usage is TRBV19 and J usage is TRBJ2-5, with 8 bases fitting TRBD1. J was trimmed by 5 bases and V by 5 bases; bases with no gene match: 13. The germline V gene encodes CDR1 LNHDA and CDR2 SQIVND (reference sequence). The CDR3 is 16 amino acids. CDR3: CASSPGMDRVQETQYF. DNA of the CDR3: TGTGCCAGTAGTCCAGGGATGGACAGGGTTCAGGAGACCCAGTACTTC.

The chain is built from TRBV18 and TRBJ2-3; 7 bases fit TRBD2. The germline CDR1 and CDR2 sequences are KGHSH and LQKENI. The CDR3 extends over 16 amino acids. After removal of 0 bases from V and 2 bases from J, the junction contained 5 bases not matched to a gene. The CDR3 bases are TGTGCCAGCTCACCACCGCCAGCGGGGAACACAGATACGCAGTATTTT. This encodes CASSPPPAGNTDTQYF.

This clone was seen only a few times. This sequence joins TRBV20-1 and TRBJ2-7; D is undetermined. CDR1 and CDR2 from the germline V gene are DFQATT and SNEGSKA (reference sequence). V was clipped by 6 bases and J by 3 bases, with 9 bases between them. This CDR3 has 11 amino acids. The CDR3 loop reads CSAAPGYEQYF. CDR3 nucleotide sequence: TGCAGTGCCGCGCCGGGCTACGAGCAGTACTTC.

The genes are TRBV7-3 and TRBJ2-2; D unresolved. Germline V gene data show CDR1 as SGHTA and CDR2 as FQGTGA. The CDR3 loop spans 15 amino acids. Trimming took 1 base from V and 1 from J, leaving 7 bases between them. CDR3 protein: CASSLNGGNTGELFF. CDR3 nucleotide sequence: TGTGCCAGCAGCTTAAACGGTGGGAACACCGGGGAGCTGTTTTTT.

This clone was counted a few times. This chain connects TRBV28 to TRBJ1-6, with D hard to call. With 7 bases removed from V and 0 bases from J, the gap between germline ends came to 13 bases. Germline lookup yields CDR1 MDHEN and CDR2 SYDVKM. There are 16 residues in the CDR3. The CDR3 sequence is CASNPGGGSYNSPLHF. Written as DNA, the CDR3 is TGTGCCAGCAACCCCGGAGGCGGCTCCTATAATTCACCCCTCCACTTT.

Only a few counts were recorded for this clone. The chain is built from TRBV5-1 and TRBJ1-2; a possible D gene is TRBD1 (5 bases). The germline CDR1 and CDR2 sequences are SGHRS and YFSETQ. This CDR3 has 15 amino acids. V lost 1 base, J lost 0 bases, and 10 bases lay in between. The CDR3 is CASSLSTGTNYGYTF. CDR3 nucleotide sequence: TGCGCCAGCAGCTTGAGTACAGGAACTAACTATGGCTACACCTTC.

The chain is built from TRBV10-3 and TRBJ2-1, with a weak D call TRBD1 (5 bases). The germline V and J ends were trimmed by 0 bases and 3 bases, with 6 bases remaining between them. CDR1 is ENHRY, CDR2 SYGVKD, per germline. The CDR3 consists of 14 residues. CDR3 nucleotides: TGTGCCATCAGTGAGTCGACAGACTACAATGAGCAGTTCTTC. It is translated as CAISESTDYNEQFF.

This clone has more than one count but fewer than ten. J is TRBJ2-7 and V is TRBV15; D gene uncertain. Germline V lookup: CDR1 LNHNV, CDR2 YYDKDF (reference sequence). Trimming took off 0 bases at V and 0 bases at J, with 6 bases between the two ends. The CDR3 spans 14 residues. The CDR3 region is CATSRDYLSYEQYF. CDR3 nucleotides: TGTGCCACCAGCAGAGACTACCTCTCCTACGAGCAGTACTTC.

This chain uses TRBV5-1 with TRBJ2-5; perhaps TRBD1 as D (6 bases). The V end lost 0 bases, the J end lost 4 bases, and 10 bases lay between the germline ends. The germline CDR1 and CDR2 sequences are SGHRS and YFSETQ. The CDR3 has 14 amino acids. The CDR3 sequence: CASSLGTVGETQYF. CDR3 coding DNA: TGCGCCAGCAGCTTGGGGACAGTGGGAGAGACCCAGTACTTC.

This CDR3 reads CASSEDRRTDTQYF. Here the CDR3 DNA reads TGCGCCAGCAGTGAGGACAGGCGCACAGATACGCAGTATTTT. The chain carries TRBV10-1 and TRBJ2-3, with a tentative D call TRBD1 (6 bases). This CDR3 region has 14 residues. Trimming cost V 2 bases and J 1 base, with 7 bases left between them. Germline CDR1 is WNHNN and CDR2 is SYGVQD (reference sequence).

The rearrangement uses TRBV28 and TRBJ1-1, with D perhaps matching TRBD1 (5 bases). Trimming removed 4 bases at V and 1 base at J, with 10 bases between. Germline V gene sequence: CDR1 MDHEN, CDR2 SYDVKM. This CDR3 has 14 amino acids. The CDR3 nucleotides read TGTGCCAGCAGTTCAGGGAAAAGGAACACTGAAGCTTTCTTT. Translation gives CASSSGKRNTEAFF.

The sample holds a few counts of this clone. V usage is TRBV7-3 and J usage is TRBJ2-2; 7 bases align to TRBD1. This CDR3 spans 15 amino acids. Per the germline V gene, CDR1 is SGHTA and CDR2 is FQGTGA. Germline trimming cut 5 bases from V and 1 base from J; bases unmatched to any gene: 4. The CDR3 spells CASSPGTVNTGELFF. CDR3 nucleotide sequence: TGTGCCAGCAGCCCTGGGACAGTGAACACCGGGGAGCTGTTTTTT.

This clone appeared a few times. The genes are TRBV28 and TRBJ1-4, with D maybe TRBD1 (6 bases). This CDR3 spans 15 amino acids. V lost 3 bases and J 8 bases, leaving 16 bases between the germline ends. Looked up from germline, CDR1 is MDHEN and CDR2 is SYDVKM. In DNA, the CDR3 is TGTGCCAGCAGTTTTCGTCAGGGGCGGGGGGAAAAACTGTTTTTT. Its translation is CASSFRQGRGEKLFF.

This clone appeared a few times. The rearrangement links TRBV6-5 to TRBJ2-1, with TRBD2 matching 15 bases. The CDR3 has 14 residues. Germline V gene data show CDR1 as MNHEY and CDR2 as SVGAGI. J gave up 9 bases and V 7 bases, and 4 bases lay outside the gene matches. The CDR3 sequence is CASTPGLAGGEQFF. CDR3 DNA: TGTGCCAGCACCCCGGGACTAGCGGGAGGTGAGCAGTTCTTC.

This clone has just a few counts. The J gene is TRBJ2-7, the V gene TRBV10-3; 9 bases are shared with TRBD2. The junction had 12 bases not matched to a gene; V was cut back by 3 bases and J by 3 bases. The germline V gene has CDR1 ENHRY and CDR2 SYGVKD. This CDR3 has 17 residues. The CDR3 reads CAISEKGLALVLYEQYF. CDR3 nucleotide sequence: TGTGCCATCAGTGAAAAGGGACTAGCTCTCGTCCTCTACGAGCAGTACTTC.

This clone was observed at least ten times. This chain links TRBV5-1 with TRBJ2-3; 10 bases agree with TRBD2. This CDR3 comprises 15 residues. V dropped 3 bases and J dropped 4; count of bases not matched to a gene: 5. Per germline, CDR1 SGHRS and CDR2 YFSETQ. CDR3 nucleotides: TGCGCCAGCAGCTCCGTACTAGCGGGACCAGATACGCAGTATTTT. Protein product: CASSSVLAGPDTQYF.

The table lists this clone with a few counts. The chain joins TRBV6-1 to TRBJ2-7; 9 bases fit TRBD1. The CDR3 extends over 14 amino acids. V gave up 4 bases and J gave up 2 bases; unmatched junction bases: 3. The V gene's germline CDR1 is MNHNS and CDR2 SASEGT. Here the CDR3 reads CASSGRQGAYEQYV. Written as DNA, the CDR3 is TGTGCCAGCAGTGGACGACAGGGGGCCTACGAGCAGTACGTC.

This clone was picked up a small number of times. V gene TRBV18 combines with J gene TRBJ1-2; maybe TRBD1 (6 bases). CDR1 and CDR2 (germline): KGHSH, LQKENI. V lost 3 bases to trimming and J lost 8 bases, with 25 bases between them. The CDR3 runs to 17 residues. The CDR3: CASSPPLTTGPVRGYTF. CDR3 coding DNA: TGTGCCAGCTCACCCCCCCTCACGACAGGCCCCGTTCGGGGCTACACCTTC.

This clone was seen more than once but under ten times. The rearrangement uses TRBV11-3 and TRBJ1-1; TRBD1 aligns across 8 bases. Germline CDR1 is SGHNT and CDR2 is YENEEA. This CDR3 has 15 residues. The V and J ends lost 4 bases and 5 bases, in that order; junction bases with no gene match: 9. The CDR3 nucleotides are TGTGCCAGCAGCTCCGGACAGGGCGGATCAACTGAAGCTTTCTTT. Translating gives CASSSGQGGSTEAFF.

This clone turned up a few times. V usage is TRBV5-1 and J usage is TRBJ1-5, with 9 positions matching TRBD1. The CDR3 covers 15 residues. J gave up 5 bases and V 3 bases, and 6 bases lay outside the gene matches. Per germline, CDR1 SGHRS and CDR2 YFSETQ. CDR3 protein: CASSWGQGPDQPQHF. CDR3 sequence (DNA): TGCGCCAGCAGCTGGGGACAGGGACCTGATCAGCCCCAGCATTTT.

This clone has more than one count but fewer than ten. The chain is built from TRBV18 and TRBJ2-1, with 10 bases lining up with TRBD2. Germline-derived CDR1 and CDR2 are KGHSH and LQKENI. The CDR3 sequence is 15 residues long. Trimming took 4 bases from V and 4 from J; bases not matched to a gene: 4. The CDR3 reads CASSQSGRAYNEQFF. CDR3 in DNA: TGTGCCAGCTCACAAAGCGGGAGGGCATACAATGAGCAGTTCTTC.

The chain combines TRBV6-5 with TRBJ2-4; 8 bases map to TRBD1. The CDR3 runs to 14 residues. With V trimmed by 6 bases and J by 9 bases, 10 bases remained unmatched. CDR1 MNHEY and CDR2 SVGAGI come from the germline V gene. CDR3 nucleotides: TGTGCCAGCAGCCTCCGTCGAACAGGGGGCATTCAGTACTTC. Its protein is CASSLRRTGGIQYF.

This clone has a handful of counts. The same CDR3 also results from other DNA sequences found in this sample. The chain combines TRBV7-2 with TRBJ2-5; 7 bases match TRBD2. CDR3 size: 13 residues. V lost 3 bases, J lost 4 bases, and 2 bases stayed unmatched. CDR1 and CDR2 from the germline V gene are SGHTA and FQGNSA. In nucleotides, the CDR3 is TGTGCCAGCAGCTTCACGGGGGGAGAGACCCAGTACTTC. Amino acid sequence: CASSFTGGETQYF. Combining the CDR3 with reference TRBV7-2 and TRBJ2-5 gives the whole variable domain GAGVSQSPSNKVTEKGKDVELRCDPISGHTALYWYRQSLGQGLEFLIYFQGNSAPDKSGLPSDRFSAERTGGSVSTLTIQRTQQEDSAVYLCASSFTGGETQYFGPGTRLLVL.

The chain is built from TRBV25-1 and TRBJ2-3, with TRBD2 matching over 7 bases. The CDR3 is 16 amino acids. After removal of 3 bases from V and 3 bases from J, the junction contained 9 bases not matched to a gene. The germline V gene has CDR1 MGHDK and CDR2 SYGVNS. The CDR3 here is CASSEAFSGVTDTQYF. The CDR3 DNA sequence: TGTGCCAGCAGTGAGGCCTTCAGCGGGGTGACAGATACGCAGTATTTT.

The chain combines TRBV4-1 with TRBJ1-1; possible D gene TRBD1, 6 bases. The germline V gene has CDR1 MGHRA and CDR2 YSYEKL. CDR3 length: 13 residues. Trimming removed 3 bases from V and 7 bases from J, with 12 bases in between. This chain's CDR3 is CASSQDSSVEAFF. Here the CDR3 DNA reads TGCGCCAGCAGCCAGGACAGTTCAGTTGAAGCTTTCTTT.

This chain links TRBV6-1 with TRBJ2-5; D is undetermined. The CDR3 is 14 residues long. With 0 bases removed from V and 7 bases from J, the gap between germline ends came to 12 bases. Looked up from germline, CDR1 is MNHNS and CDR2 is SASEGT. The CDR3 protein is CASSEAGPPGTQYF. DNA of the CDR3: TGTGCCAGCAGTGAAGCGGGCCCACCCGGGACCCAGTACTTC.

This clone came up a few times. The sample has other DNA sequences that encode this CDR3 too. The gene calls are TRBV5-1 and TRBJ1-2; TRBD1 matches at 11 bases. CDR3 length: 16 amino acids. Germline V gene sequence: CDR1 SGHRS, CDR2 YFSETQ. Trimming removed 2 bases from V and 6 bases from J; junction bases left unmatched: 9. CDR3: CASSLTPGQGENGYTF. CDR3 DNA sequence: TGCGCCAGCAGCTTAACTCCGGGACAGGGGGAAAATGGCTACACCTTC.

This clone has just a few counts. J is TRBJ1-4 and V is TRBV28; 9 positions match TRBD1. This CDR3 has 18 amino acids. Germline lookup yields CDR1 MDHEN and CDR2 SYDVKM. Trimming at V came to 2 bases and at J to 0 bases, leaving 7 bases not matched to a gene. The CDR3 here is CASSLGGQGLATNEKLFF. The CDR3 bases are TGTGCCAGCAGTTTAGGGGGACAGGGTTTGGCAACTAATGAAAAACTGTTTTTT. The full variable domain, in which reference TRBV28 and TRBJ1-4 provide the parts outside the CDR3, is DVKVTQSSRYLVKRTGEKVFLECVQDMDHENMFWYRQDPGLGLRLIYFSYDVKMKEKGDIPEGYSVSREKKERFSLILESASTNQTSMYLCASSLGGQGLATNEKLFFGSGTQLSVL.

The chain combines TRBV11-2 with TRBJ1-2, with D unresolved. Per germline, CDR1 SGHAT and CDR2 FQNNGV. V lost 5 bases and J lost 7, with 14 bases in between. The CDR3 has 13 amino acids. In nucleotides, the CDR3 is TGTGCCAGCAGCAACAGCGGAGTAATTGGCTACACCTTC. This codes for CASSNSGVIGYTF.

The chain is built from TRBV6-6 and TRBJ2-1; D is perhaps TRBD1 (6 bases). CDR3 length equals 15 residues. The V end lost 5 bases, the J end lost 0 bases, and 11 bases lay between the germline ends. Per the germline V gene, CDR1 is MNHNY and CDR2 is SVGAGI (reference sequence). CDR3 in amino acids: CASSPTGSSYNEQFF. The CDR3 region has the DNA TGTGCCAGCAGTCCAACAGGGAGCTCCTACAATGAGCAGTTCTTC.